This T cell receptor (beta chain) was found in a study of CD8 T cells in Susac syndrome. TEMRA cells underwent FACS enrichment and CD8+ and CD4+ T cells underwent negative isolation. This clonotype appeared a single time. An amount of RNA that ranged from roughly 0.45 to 1 ug was reverse transcribed with random hexamers. TCRdb called the immunoSEQ multiplex PCR reads again in MiXCR, with one record for every CDR3 protein. The sample includes roughly 330,000 distinct CDR3 sequences, 92% seen only once; the top ten take roughly 0.059%. CDR1 is SGDLS and CDR2 is YYNGEE in the germline V gene. With 4 bases removed from V and 0 bases from J, the gap between germline ends came to 15 bases. The CDR3 is 16 residues long.

This chain uses TRBV9 with TRBJ2-3; D ambiguous. The TCR comes from a human donor with multiple sclerosis. Sequenced material: CD4+ T cells from PBMCs. For the CDR3, the DNA is TGTGCCAGCAGCCCCCATAATCGCTGGAGCACAGATACGCAGTATTTT. This sequence encodes CASSPHNRWSTDTQYF.